The present T cell receptor beta chain was sequenced within a study of cytomegalovirus exposure and HLA in healthy donors. Trimming cost V 4 bases and J 4 bases, with 11 bases left between them. From germline, CDR1 is SGDLS and CDR2 YYNGEE. The CDR3 covers 13 residues. The study ran its PCR with 60 Vbeta and 13 Jbeta primers. Libraries were prepared by immunoSEQ multiplex PCR; TCRdb keeps only in-frame clonotypes and omits some of them. The sample data list 45,000 or so clones. It was healthy bone marrow donors who served as donors. A word on this clone: The target antigen is unknown.

Findings and limits, study-wide: Whilst most TCR sequences proved rare, a subset of public TCRs occurred across many donors. Reportedly, TCR beta sequences accurately predicted HLA-A and HLA-B alleles in most subjects.

This chain joins TRBV9 and TRBJ1-2, with a tentative D call TRBD1 (5 bases). Source material: PBMCs. The sequence was collected from a male donor in good health and CMV-seronegative. In nucleotides, the CDR3 is TGTGCCAGCAGCCCGACAGCCACCTATGGCTACACCTTC. Protein sequence: CASSPTATYGYTF.